Presented here are 11 T cell receptor beta chains from one specimen sequenced in a study of cytomegalovirus exposure and HLA in healthy donors. Use of 60 Vbeta and 13 Jbeta primers characterized the PCR. Only in-frame clones appear in the TCRdb table, and some are missing; sequencing was by immunoSEQ multiplex PCR. Counted here are about 160,000 clones, about 82% occurring once; the ten biggest clones make up approximately 7%. The sample taken for sequencing was PBMCs. Source of these receptors: a woman aged 25 to 45 in good health and CMV-seropositive.

Concerning this clone: Mismatch with germline at one junction end may stem from a read error. J is TRBJ2-3 and V is TRBV6-1; a possible D gene is TRBD2 (6 bases). Germline CDR1 and CDR2: MNHNS and SASEGT. This CDR3 comprises 15 residues. In DNA, the CDR3 is TGTACCAGCAGCCACCGGGGGACTGGCACAGATACGCAGTATTTT. Translation gives CTSSHRGTGTDTQYF.

This chain joins TRBV15 and TRBJ1-6; 9 bases agree with TRBD1. In germline, CDR1 is LNHNV, CDR2 YYDKDF (reference sequence). V dropped 4 bases and J dropped 7; count of bases not matched to a gene: 5. This CDR3 region has 15 residues. CDR3 DNA sequence: TGTGCCACCAGCAAGCGGACAGGGGCAAATTCACCCCTCCACTTT. It yields the protein CATSKRTGANSPLHF.

The rearrangement uses TRBV5-1 and TRBJ1-1; D is perhaps TRBD1 (5 bases). This CDR3 is 14 amino acids long. Germline lookup yields CDR1 SGHRS and CDR2 YFSETQ. The V and J ends lost 0 bases and 6 bases respectively, with 12 bases between them. DNA for the CDR3: TGCGCCAGCAGCTTGGACGGGGGTTACTCTGAAGCTTTCTTT. It codes for CASSLDGGYSEAFF.

The chain couples TRBV18 to TRBJ1-6, with 7 positions matching TRBD1. Trimming at V came to 5 bases and at J to 0 bases, leaving 7 bases not matched to a gene. This CDR3 spans 17 amino acids. CDR1 and CDR2 from the germline V gene are KGHSH and LQKENI. The CDR3 DNA follows: TGTGCCAGCTCAGCGACGACAGGGAGCTCCTATAATTCACCCCTCCACTTT. The encoded protein is CASSATTGSSYNSPLHF.

The chain couples TRBV6-1 to TRBJ1-2; D is perhaps TRBD1 (6 bases). The length of the CDR3 is 18 residues. CDR1 is MNHNS, CDR2 SASEGT, per germline. V lost 0 bases to trimming and J lost 7 bases, with 24 bases between them. This CDR3 reads CASSEARPPPGGSGGYTF. The DNA of the CDR3 is TGTGCCAGCAGTGAAGCGAGACCGCCCCCGGGGGGCTCGGGTGGCTACACCTTC.

The chain couples TRBV25-1 to TRBJ2-2; TRBD1 matches 9 bases. Germline V gene sequence: CDR1 MGHDK, CDR2 SYGVNS. The J segment lost 7 bases and the V segment lost 3 bases, leaving 9 bases of the junction unmatched. The CDR3 has 16 residues. This CDR3 reads CASSEAGQGGIGELFF. The CDR3 region has the DNA TGTGCCAGCAGTGAGGCGGGACAGGGCGGTATCGGGGAGCTGTTTTTT.

In this sample, this clone turned up a few times. J is TRBJ1-2 and V is TRBV9; no definite D call. The V and J ends lost 0 bases and 8 bases respectively, with 14 bases between them. The V gene's germline CDR1 is SGDLS and CDR2 YYNGEE. The CDR3 is 14 residues long. CDR3 sequence: CASSVESRAGGYTF. The DNA for the CDR3 is TGTGCCAGCAGCGTAGAAAGTCGAGCGGGGGGCTACACCTTC.

The chain joins TRBV9 to TRBJ2-1; TRBD2 aligns across 9 bases. CDR1 and CDR2 (germline): SGDLS, YYNGEE. This CDR3 spans 15 amino acids. V shed 4 bases, J shed 9 bases, and the junction held 11 bases outside the gene matches. The CDR3 sequence: CASSLTGGGGGEQFF. CDR3 in DNA: TGTGCCAGCAGCCTTACGGGCGGGGGGGGAGGTGAGCAGTTCTTC.

The chain joins TRBV5-4 to TRBJ2-5; D is perhaps TRBD2 (7 bases). The CDR3 runs 15 residues. Germline CDR1 and CDR2: SGHNT and YYREEE (reference sequence). Trimming left V 3 bases short and J 5 bases short, with 17 bases between. The DNA for the CDR3 is TGTGCCAGCAGCTCCCCCGCCGGGGGGCAGGAGACCCAGTACTTC. Translating it yields CASSSPAGGQETQYF.

The J gene is TRBJ1-1, the V gene TRBV2, with D unclear. The CDR3 loop spans 15 amino acids. V lost 3 bases and J 7 bases, leaving 18 bases between the germline ends. CDR1 SNHLY and CDR2 FYNNEI come from the germline V gene. The CDR3 protein is CASSEGRAIFGEAFF. The CDR3 nucleotides are TGTGCCAGCAGTGAGGGGAGGGCGATTTTTGGTGAAGCTTTCTTT.

V usage is TRBV27 and J usage is TRBJ2-4; TRBD1 aligns across 7 bases. Germline V gene data show CDR1 as MNHEY and CDR2 as SMNVEV (reference sequence). CDR3 length: 14 residues. The V gene end was trimmed by 5 bases and the J gene end by 4 bases; junction bases not matched to a gene: 5. The CDR3: CASSLRDSKNIQYF. DNA for the CDR3: TGTGCCAGCAGTCTAAGGGACAGTAAAAACATTCAGTACTTC.